Sequencing of this T cell receptor (beta chain) was carried out in a study of T cells after somatic rescue of genetic block. The data were produced by immunoSEQ multiplex PCR, yet TCRdb's version contains in-frame clones alone and is incomplete. The sample has 14,000 to 15,000 clones; about 70% are singletons. The ends were cut back, 6 bases at V and 7 bases at J, with 10 bases in the middle. Germline V gives CDR1 MGHDK, CDR2 SYGVNS. This CDR3 contains 11 residues. This clonotype originated in a boy aged 10-17 years. The chain carries TRBV25-1 and TRBJ2-7; possibly TRBD2 for D (5 bases). Input material: peripheral blood mononuclear cells (PBMCs). CDR3 DNA: TGTGCCAGCAGAGCCGGGGAGGAGCAGTACTTC. It is translated as CASRAGEEQYF.